These 21 T cell receptor beta chains were all obtained from the same sample, sequenced in a study of cytomegalovirus exposure and HLA in healthy donors. 60 Vbeta and 13 Jbeta primers were used in PCR. Profiled with immunoSEQ multiplex PCR; TCRdb holds only in-frame clones, not every one. The sample has 140,000 or so clones, 76% seen once; the top ten hold 1.5% to 2%. Sequenced sample: PBMCs. These receptors came from a man aged 35 to 55 in good health and CMV-seronegative.

The rearrangement uses TRBV19 and TRBJ1-1; TRBD1 matches at 7 bases. After removal of 1 base from V and 3 bases from J, the junction contained 8 bases not matched to a gene. This CDR3 comprises 16 residues. Germline-derived CDR1 and CDR2 are LNHDA and SQIVND (reference sequence). The CDR3 protein is CASSIAEGQMYTEAFF. In nucleotides, the CDR3 is TGTGCCAGTAGTATAGCCGAGGGACAGATGTACACTGAAGCTTTCTTT. The whole variable domain, remainder taken from reference TRBV19 and TRBJ1-1, is DGGITQSPKYLFRKEGQNVTLSCEQNLNHDAMYWYRQDPGQGLRLIYYSQIVNDFQKGDIAEGYSVSREKKESFPLTVTSAQKNPTAFYLCASSIAEGQMYTEAFFGQGTRLTVV.

The V call is TRBV27, the J call TRBJ1-6; 7 bases line up with TRBD1. The CDR3 spans 20 residues. V lost 3 bases and J lost 0; bases outside the gene matches: 14. Germline CDR1 is MNHEY and CDR2 is SMNVEV (reference sequence). CDR3 in amino acids: CASSLITPTTGSSYNSPLHF. The DNA of the CDR3 is TGTGCCAGCAGTTTGATAACCCCCACGACAGGGAGCTCCTATAATTCACCCCTCCACTTT.

This clone has just one count. The rearrangement uses TRBV6-1 and TRBJ2-7; D is unresolved. Deletions cut 0 bases from V and 4 bases from J, with 19 bases between. CDR1 is MNHNS, CDR2 SASEGT, per germline. This CDR3 has 17 amino acids. CDR3 protein: CASSEAFGTPGMYEQYF. The CDR3 DNA reads as TGTGCCAGCAGTGAAGCGTTTGGCACCCCAGGAATGTACGAGCAGTACTTC.

The chain recombines TRBV6-6 with TRBJ2-1; a weak D match, TRBD2 (6 bases). This CDR3 region has 16 residues. In germline, CDR1 is MNHNY, CDR2 SVGAGI (reference sequence). V dropped 6 bases and J dropped 2 bases, with 17 bases sitting between them. Here the CDR3 reads CASSKRAGLTYNEQFF. In DNA form, the CDR3 reads TGTGCCAGCAGCAAGCGGGCGGGATTAACCTACAATGAGCAGTTCTTC.

The J gene is TRBJ2-3, the V gene TRBV13, with 16 bases identical to TRBD2. The CDR3 is 18 amino acids. Germline CDR1 and CDR2: PRHDT and FYEKMQ (reference sequence). The ends lost 5 bases at V and 2 bases at J; junction bases unmatched: 7. The CDR3 sequence: CASSGGTSGRVFTDTQYF. Here the CDR3 DNA reads TGTGCCAGCAGCGGCGGGACTAGCGGGAGGGTCTTCACAGATACGCAGTATTTT.

This chain joins TRBV6-5 and TRBJ2-7; 7 bases match TRBD2. The CDR3 contains 14 residues. The J segment lost 0 bases and the V segment lost 11 bases, leaving 10 bases of the junction unmatched. Germline V CDR1 and CDR2: MNHEY, SVGAGI. CDR3 nucleotides: TGTGCCGTTTCTGAGCGGGGACTCTCCTACGAGCAGTACTTC. It specifies CAVSERGLSYEQYF.

The genes are TRBV19 and TRBJ2-7; TRBD1 is a possible D gene (5 bases). CDR3 length: 16 amino acids. The V and J ends lost 3 bases and 3 bases respectively, with 18 bases between them. Germline values: CDR1 LNHDA, CDR2 SQIVND (reference sequence). The CDR3 protein is CASSIHRRSRGYEQYF. DNA for the CDR3: TGTGCCAGTAGTATCCATCGGAGAAGTAGGGGCTACGAGCAGTACTTC.

This chain uses TRBV7-2 with TRBJ2-3; maybe TRBD2 (6 bases). Trimming removed 1 base from V and 0 bases from J, with 17 bases in between. Germline V gene lookup returns CDR1 SGHTA and CDR2 FQGNSA. The CDR3 covers 18 residues. CDR3 in DNA: TGTGCCAGCAGCTTAGACGGGTACGCGGGAACTAGCACAGATACGCAGTATTTT. Translation gives CASSLDGYAGTSTDTQYF.

In regard to this clone: Mismatch with germline at one junction end may stem from a read error. The V and J genes are TRBV7-9 and TRBJ2-1; 7 bases are a match to TRBD2. Germline lookup yields CDR1 SEHNR and CDR2 FQNEAQ (reference sequence). The CDR3 totals 14 residues. CDR3 sequence (DNA): TGTTCCAGCAGCACCCGGGAGGCAGGGTTAGAGCAGTTCTTC. Amino acid sequence: CSSSTREAGLEQFF.

The chain links TRBV19 to TRBJ2-3; 10 nucleotides align to TRBD2. Germline values: CDR1 LNHDA, CDR2 SQIVND (reference sequence). The ends lost 4 bases at V and 4 bases at J; junction bases unmatched: 8. This CDR3 has 16 amino acids. CDR3 DNA sequence: TGTGCCAGTAGTACGCAGCGGGGGGGCCGGGCAGATACGCAGTATTTT. Encoded protein: CASSTQRGGRADTQYF.

This chain links TRBV7-6 with TRBJ2-1; perhaps TRBD1 as D (6 bases). This CDR3 spans 15 amino acids. V was trimmed by 5 bases and J by 5 bases, leaving 16 bases between them. CDR1 is SGHVS and CDR2 is FNYEAQ in the germline V gene. The CDR3 is CASSVLQGENNEQFF. CDR3 nucleotides: TGTGCCAGCAGCGTACTACAGGGTGAGAACAATGAGCAGTTCTTC.

The chain recombines TRBV9 with TRBJ2-3; 8 positions agree with TRBD1. CDR3 length: 15 amino acids. V dropped 4 bases and J dropped 4; count of bases not matched to a gene: 8. Germline V gene data show CDR1 as SGDLS and CDR2 as YYNGEE. The CDR3 sequence is CASSTGGLGADTQYF. The CDR3 nucleotides are TGTGCCAGCAGCACAGGGGGGCTAGGCGCAGATACGCAGTATTTT.

The chain is built from TRBV7-9 and TRBJ2-2, with D possibly TRBD1 on 6 matching bases. V was trimmed by 8 bases and J by 5 bases, leaving 15 bases between them. This CDR3 contains 14 residues. Germline V gives CDR1 SEHNR, CDR2 FQNEAQ (reference sequence). CDR3 coding DNA: TGTGCCAGCGGACAGCGGACGGATACCGGGGAGCTGTTTTTT. As protein: CASGQRTDTGELFF.

This sequence joins TRBV19 and TRBJ2-3; 7 bases are shared with TRBD1. Germline CDR1 LNHDA, CDR2 SQIVND (reference sequence). Trimming removed 4 bases from V and 2 bases from J; junction bases left unmatched: 3. The CDR3 has 14 residues. The CDR3 is CASSTDRDTDTQYF. DNA of the CDR3: TGTGCCAGTAGTACTGACAGGGACACAGATACGCAGTATTTT. The full variable domain, in which reference TRBV19 and TRBJ2-3 provide the parts outside the CDR3, is DGGITQSPKYLFRKEGQNVTLSCEQNLNHDAMYWYRQDPGQGLRLIYYSQIVNDFQKGDIAEGYSVSREKKESFPLTVTSAQKNPTAFYLCASSTDRDTDTQYFGPGTRLTVL.

The V call is TRBV11-2, the J call TRBJ2-7; the match to TRBD2 covers 10 bases. The ends lost 5 bases at V and 4 bases at J; junction bases unmatched: 5. The CDR3 runs 14 residues. Germline lookup yields CDR1 SGHAT and CDR2 FQNNGV. This CDR3 is CASSERAGGYEQYF. In nucleotides, the CDR3 is TGTGCCAGCAGCGAGAGAGCGGGAGGGTACGAGCAGTACTTC.

The chain's CDR3 is CSGQRGGTGELFF. The CDR3 DNA is TGCAGCGGGCAGCGGGGGGGCACCGGGGAGCTGTTTTTT. The V call is TRBV29-1, the J call TRBJ2-2, with 10 bases fitting TRBD2. Trimming at V came to 7 bases and at J to 4 bases, leaving 3 bases not matched to a gene. The CDR3 contains 13 residues. Per the germline V gene, CDR1 is SQVTM and CDR2 is ANQGSEA.

This clone has a handful of counts. The CDR3 DNA reads TGTGCCAGCAGCTTGCGGGAGGGCACCGGGGAGCTGTTTTTT. Amino acid sequence: CASSLREGTGELFF. V and J are TRBV5-4 and TRBJ2-2; 8 bases agree with TRBD2. J gave up 4 bases and V 1 base, and 0 bases lay outside the gene matches. The CDR3 totals 14 residues. The V gene's germline CDR1 is SGHNT and CDR2 YYREEE (reference sequence). The whole variable domain, remainder taken from reference TRBV5-4 and TRBJ2-2, is ETGVTQSPTHLIKTRGQQVTLRCSSQSGHNTVSWYQQALGQGPQFIFQYYREEENGRGNFPPRFSGLQFPNYSSELNVNALELDDSALYLCASSLREGTGELFFGEGSRLTVL.

The V call is TRBV7-6, the J call TRBJ1-5; D uncertain. The germline V and J ends were trimmed by 1 base and 4 bases, with 20 bases remaining between them. The CDR3 sequence is 18 residues long. Germline loops: CDR1 SGHVS, CDR2 FNYEAQ. The DNA for the CDR3 is TGTGCCAGCAGCTTAGAATTTACGCGGGTCGGGAGTAATCAGCCCCAGCATTTT. It is translated as CASSLEFTRVGSNQPQHF.

The V and J genes are TRBV28 and TRBJ1-2; 8 bases fit TRBD1. J gave up 7 bases and V 4 bases, and 5 bases lay outside the gene matches. Germline-derived CDR1 and CDR2 are MDHEN and SYDVKM. CDR3 size: 13 residues. The CDR3 spells CASSSGGSGGYTF. CDR3 coding DNA: TGTGCCAGCAGTTCAGGGGGCTCTGGTGGCTACACCTTC.

The chain combines TRBV30 with TRBJ1-5, with TRBD1 matching 7 bases. The CDR3 contains 15 residues. Germline-derived CDR1 and CDR2 are GTSNPN and SVGIG (reference sequence). V trimming: 2 bases; J trimming: 7 bases; junction bases outside the gene matches: 11. CDR3 DNA sequence: TGTGCCTGGAGTCGGGGACAGCCGGGCAGGCAGCCCCAGCATTTT. It specifies CAWSRGQPGRQPQHF. Combining the CDR3 with reference TRBV30 and TRBJ1-5 gives the whole variable domain SQTIHQWPATLVQPVGSPLSLECTVEGTSNPNLYWYRQAAGRGLQLLFYSVGIGQISSEVPQNLSASRPQDRQFILSSKKLLLSDSGFYLCAWSRGQPGRQPQHFGDGTRLSIL.

This clone was observed a single time. The chain employs TRBV28 and TRBJ2-3; 8 nucleotides align to TRBD1. CDR1 is MDHEN and CDR2 is SYDVKM in the germline V gene. The CDR3 contains 14 residues. V lost 7 bases, J lost 1 base, and 4 bases stayed unmatched. CDR3 residues: CASTPTGGTDTQYF. The CDR3 nucleotides are TGTGCCAGCACGCCGACAGGGGGCACAGATACGCAGTATTTT.